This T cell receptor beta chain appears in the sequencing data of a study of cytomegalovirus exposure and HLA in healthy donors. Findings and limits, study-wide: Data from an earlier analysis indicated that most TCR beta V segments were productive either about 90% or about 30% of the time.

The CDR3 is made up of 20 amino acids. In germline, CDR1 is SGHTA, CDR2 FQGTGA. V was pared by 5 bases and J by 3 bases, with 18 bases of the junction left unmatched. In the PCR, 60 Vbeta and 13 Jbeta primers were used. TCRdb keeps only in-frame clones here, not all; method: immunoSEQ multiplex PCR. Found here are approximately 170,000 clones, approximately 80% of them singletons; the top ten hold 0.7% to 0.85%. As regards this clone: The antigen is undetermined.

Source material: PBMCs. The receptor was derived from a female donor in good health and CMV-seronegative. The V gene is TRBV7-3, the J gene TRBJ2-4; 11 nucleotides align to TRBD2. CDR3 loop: CASSPTASSGGVFVKNIQYF. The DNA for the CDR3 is TGTGCCAGCAGCCCAACCGCCAGTAGCGGGGGGGTGTTCGTCAAAAACATTCAGTACTTC.